This TCR beta chain came from a study of blood T cells in healthy people across ages. Germline V gene lookup returns CDR1 DFQATT and CDR2 SNEGSKA (reference sequence). V was trimmed by 1 base and J by 5 bases, leaving 11 bases between them. The CDR3 spans 13 residues. PCR was performed a second time for roughly 7 to 11 cycles using a sample-barcoded 5' primer and a J-beta primer mix. One entry per CDR3 protein results from TCRdb running MiXCR on the 5' RACE reads. The sample comprises about 570,000 distinct CDR3 sequences, 25% to 30% of which are singletons, and approximately 17% rests with the top ten.

This rearrangement joins TRBV20-1 to TRBJ1-2; D unresolved. This clonotype was sampled from a woman between 70 and 85 years old in good health. The sample taken for sequencing was blood. Written as DNA, the CDR3 is TGCAGTGCTAGAGTTGGGATGTCGTATGGCTACACCTTC. Encoded protein: CSARVGMSYGYTF.